Below, one T cell receptor (beta chain) is given with its context. What antigen it recognizes has not been identified. Base qualities are not provided; no much larger clone lies one nucleotide away. The data stem from a study of control samples from healthy donors and cancer patients (dated by TCRdb to about 2020). The CDR3, cysteine through phenylalanine, is 14 amino acids long. The entry retains the CDR3 DNA only, 42 bases that are in frame from base 1. Cut back by 4 bases and 6 bases, the V and J ends lie 13 bases apart. The CDR1 and CDR2 encoded by the germline V gene are SGHRS and YFSETQ. Receptor amplification or capture employed the immunoSEQ multiplex PCR assay. TCRdb obtained this table from immuneACCESS and retained in-frame rearrangements with V and J assigned. These tables miss some clones; where compared with another copy, unresolved V genes account for less than half of the shortfall, and the remainder is unexplained. For this sample the table gives fewer than 110,000 clones, of which roughly 89% were detected only once. Less than 8.5% of the sample lies in the top ten.

The TCR originated in a man under 40 in good health. The sample comprised blood. The rearrangement joined TRBV5-1 to TRBJ1-4; matching of 5 bases hints at TRBD1 as the D gene. CDR3 region: CASSRGRGDEKLFF. DNA sequence: TGCGCCAGCAGCCGGGGAAGGGGCGATGAAAAACTGTTTTTT.